Listed below are T cell receptor beta chains from one sample, sequenced in a study of CD8 T cells in ankylosing spondylitis. TCRdb re-derived calls from the 5' RACE reads in MiXCR, one entry per CDR3 protein. The data hold approximately 240,000 distinct CDR3 sequences, with roughly 10% observed a single time. Source material: blood, either unsorted or a sorted T cell fraction (not recorded which). These TCRs come from a male donor with ankylosing spondylitis or in good health (not recorded which). Each CDR3 is given with its conserved first and last residue. A D gene is named only where the DNA matches it firmly. Clone sizes are shown as once, few, many or a size class.

j_gene | len | abundance | d_gene | v_gene | CDR3aa | CDR3nt
TRBJ2-1 | 16 | many | . | TRBV3-1 | CASSRVSGSSYNEQFF | TGTGCCAGCAGCCGAGTAAGCGGTAGCTCCTACAATGAGCAGTTCTTC
TRBJ2-1 | 19 | many | TRBD1 | TRBV7-6 | CASSLVTGTGGYSYNEQFF | TGTGCCAGCAGCTTAGTTACCGGGACAGGGGGCTACTCCTACAATGAGCAGTTCTTC
TRBJ1-1 | 14 | many | . | TRBV12-5 | CASGPPGEYTEAFF | TGTGCTAGTGGTCCCCCAGGGGAATACACTGAAGCTTTCTTT
TRBJ2-7 | 12 | many | . | TRBV3-1 | CASSQVGSEQYF | TGTGCCAGCAGCCAAGTAGGGTCCGAGCAGTACTTC
TRBJ1-1 | 14 | many | . | TRBV12-3/TRBV12-4 | CASSTGGRNTEAFF | TGTGCCAGCAGCACAGGTGGTAGGAACACTGAAGCTTTCTTT
TRBJ2-1 | 12 | many | . | TRBV20-1 | CSARPLQGEQFF | TGCAGTGCTAGACCATTACAGGGAGAGCAGTTCTTC
TRBJ2-1 | 14 | many | . | TRBV20-1 | CSARGQSRYNEQFF | TGCAGTGCTAGAGGACAGTCCAGATACAATGAGCAGTTCTTC
TRBJ2-1 | 16 | many | TRBD2 | TRBV20-1 | CSARASGGPLWGEQFF | TGCAGTGCTAGAGCAAGCGGGGGACCCTTGTGGGGTGAGCAGTTCTTC
TRBJ2-2 | 17 | many | TRBD1 | TRBV7-9 | CASSSLPGQGNTGELFF | TGTGCCAGCAGTTCTCTCCCGGGACAGGGTAACACCGGGGAGCTGTTTTTT
TRBJ2-7 | 13 | many | TRBD1 | TRBV10-3 | CAAQTGGPYEQYF | TGTGCCGCTCAAACAGGGGGACCCTACGAGCAGTACTTC
TRBJ2-3 | 15 | many | TRBD2 | TRBV5-5 | CASSFGLAAPDTQYF | TGTGCCAGCAGCTTTGGACTAGCTGCCCCAGATACGCAGTATTTT
TRBJ2-2 | 15 | many | TRBD2 | TRBV25-1 | CASGLAGANTGELFF | TGTGCCAGCGGACTAGCGGGGGCCAACACCGGGGAGCTGTTTTTT
TRBJ1-5 | 13 | many | . | TRBV30 | CAWSLGGNQPQHF | TGTGCCTGGAGTCTAGGGGGAAATCAGCCCCAGCATTTT
TRBJ1-2 | 12 | few | TRBD1 | TRBV7-9 | CASSLEGANYTF | TGTGCCAGCAGCTTAGAGGGGGCAAACTACACCTTC
TRBJ1-6 | 15 | many | TRBD1 | TRBV12-3/TRBV12-4 | CASRYGTAYNSPLHF | TGTGCCAGCAGATACGGGACAGCTTATAATTCACCCCTCCACTTT
TRBJ2-3 | 15 | many | TRBD2 | TRBV5-1 | CASSLDGGDTDTQYF | TGCGCCAGCAGCTTGGACGGGGGGGACACAGATACGCAGTATTTT
TRBJ2-3 | 15 | many | . | TRBV20-1 | CSAQGGNTSTDTQYF | TGCAGTGCCCAAGGGGGAAATACTAGCACAGATACGCAGTATTTT
TRBJ2-1 | 14 | many | . | TRBV12-3/TRBV12-4 | CASSLAGGGNEQFF | TGTGCCAGCAGTTTAGCGGGGGGTGGGAATGAGCAGTTCTTC
TRBJ2-2 | 14 | many | . | TRBV7-9 | CASTPLANTGELFF | TGTGCCAGCACCCCCCTGGCGAACACCGGGGAGCTGTTTTTT
TRBJ2-2 | 16 | many | . | TRBV12-3/TRBV12-4 | CASSLLGTRASGELFF | TGTGCCAGCAGTTTACTGGGGACACGAGCCTCCGGGGAGCTGTTTTTT
TRBJ1-5 | 14 | many | TRBD1 | TRBV20-1 | CSARGRGRYQPQHF | TGCAGTGCTAGGGGCAGGGGGCGTTATCAGCCCCAGCATTTT
TRBJ2-3 | 16 | many | TRBD2 | TRBV5-1 | CASSLLAGGREDTQYF | TGCGCCAGCAGCTTGCTAGCGGGGGGCCGTGAAGATACGCAGTATTTT